This T cell receptor beta chain was observed in a study of CD8+ T cells in alopecia areata. In the study overall: Each of the treated patients was given oral tofacitinib, 5 to 10 mg twice daily, for moderate-to-severe alopecia areata.

The CDR3 is 17 amino acids. V gave up 5 bases and J gave up 2 bases; unmatched junction bases: 7. Germline V lookup: CDR1 SEHNR, CDR2 FQNEAQ (reference sequence). A note on this clone: Its antigen is unidentified.

Sample treatment: oral pan-JAK inhibitor, 5-10 mg twice daily. The study team obtained lesional scalp punch biopsies and peripheral blood from alopecia areata patients. Study outcomes and limitations: Higher clonality was seen in lesional scalp than in normal scalp, especially in alopecia totalis/universalis. Just one nonresponder means the tie between baseline CD8+ expansion and response stays uncertain.

RNA extraction and reverse transcription yielded cDNA as sequencing template. The protocol was immunoSEQ multiplex PCR, while the TCRdb copy is restricted to in-frame clones and leaves out a portion. The sample contains more than 100,000 clones, under 90% of which appear only once. This sequence was found in a human donor with alopecia areata. This chain joins TRBV7-9 and TRBJ2-3; 13 bases align to TRBD2. The material was CD8+ T cells sorted from blood, obtained at roughly week 30, from a patient treated with tofacitinib. CDR3 loop: CASSPKTSGGPTDTQYF. As DNA, the CDR3 is TGTGCCAGCAGCCCCAAGACTAGCGGGGGGCCCACAGATACGCAGTATTTT.